Below, 26 T cell receptor beta chains from the same sample are listed, as sequenced in a study of T cell responses to AZD1222 COVID-19 vaccine (dated by TCRdb to 2020 to 2022). Taken with the paper, the label for time point translates to: baseline before first vaccination. The library was built by means of the immunoSEQ multiplex PCR assay. The table was pulled from immuneACCESS by TCRdb, which kept in-frame rearrangements only. Such tables lose some clones; where checked, under half of the loss comes from unresolved V genes, and the rest has no known cause. This sample comprises 100,000 to 150,000 clones, roughly nine tenths of them detected only once. Of the sample, roughly 6% falls within the top ten clones. The sequenced sample was peripheral blood, obtained on day 0 of AZD1222 vaccination. The receptors were sampled from an adult in good health.

The chain is built from TRBV3-1 (or the pseudogene TRBV3-2) and TRBJ2-1, with TRBD2 matching over 13 bases. V was clipped by 3 bases and J by 0 bases; unmatched bases: 5. This CDR3 region has 18 residues. Germline CDR1 and CDR2: LGHDT and YNNKEL (reference sequence). The CDR3 region is CASSHGLAGVSSYNEQFF. Here the CDR3 DNA reads TGTGCCAGCAGCCATGGACTAGCGGGGGTGAGCTCCTACAATGAGCAGTTCTTC.

The chain combines TRBV7-3 with TRBJ2-7; D is unclear. Trimming stripped 0 bases from V and 5 bases from J, with 8 bases between. The CDR3 totals 13 residues. The germline V gene encodes CDR1 SGHTA and CDR2 FQGTGA. CDR3 protein: CASSLTRVDEQYF. The CDR3 DNA reads TGTGCCAGCAGCTTAACCCGAGTCGACGAGCAGTACTTC.

Notes on this clone: In the same sample, other DNA sequences code for this CDR3. The chain joins TRBV10-2 to TRBJ1-2; 8 bases are a match to TRBD1. The CDR3 sequence is 13 residues long. After removal of 7 bases from V and 7 bases from J, the junction contained 8 bases not matched to a gene. Germline V gene data show CDR1 as WSHSY and CDR2 as SAAADI. CDR3 bases: TGCGCCAGCACCCCTGCAGGGGGCAGTGGCTACACCTTC. Protein product: CASTPAGGSGYTF.

This sequence joins TRBV15 and TRBJ1-1; no reliable D call. Germline values: CDR1 LNHNV, CDR2 YYDKDF (reference sequence). This CDR3 region has 12 residues. V gave up 6 bases and J gave up 0 bases, with 5 bases separating them. In DNA, the CDR3 is TGTGCCACCAGGAGCATGAACACTGAAGCTTTCTTT. It encodes CATRSMNTEAFF.

On this clone: This sample includes further DNA sequences coding for the same CDR3. The gene calls are TRBV7-2 and TRBJ2-2, with D unclear. Germline-derived CDR1 and CDR2 are SGHTA and FQGNSA. This CDR3 contains 13 residues. With 5 bases removed from V and 0 bases from J, the gap between germline ends came to 4 bases. In nucleotides, the CDR3 is TGTGCCAGCAGCCTCTCGAACACCGGGGAGCTGTTTTTT. Translated: CASSLSNTGELFF.

Here the CDR3 DNA reads TGCGCCAGCAGCTTTGATACGGGAACCCAAACTTCCACCTTC. This sequence encodes CASSFDTGTQTSTF. The chain recombines TRBV5-1 with TRBJ1-2; D is undetermined. Trimming stripped 2 bases from V and 13 bases from J, with 21 bases between. The CDR3 runs to 14 residues. Germline V CDR1 and CDR2: SGHRS, YFSETQ. The full variable domain, with the rest looked up from reference TRBV5-1 and TRBJ1-2, is KAGVTQTPRYLIKTRGQQVTLSCSPISGHRSVSWYQQTPGQGLQFLFEYFSETQRNKGNFPGRFSGRQFSNSRSEMNVSTLELGDSALYLCASSFDTGTQTSTFGSGTRLTVV.

The chain couples TRBV30 to TRBJ1-6; weak D call: TRBD1 (6 bases). Between the trimmed V and J ends, which lost 2 bases and 14 bases, there was a span of 10 bases. This CDR3 is 11 amino acids long. Germline-derived CDR1 and CDR2 are GTSNPN and SVGIG (reference sequence). The CDR3 nucleotides read TGTGCCTGGAGTTCCGGGACATCCCTCCACTTT. Protein sequence: CAWSSGTSLHF.

The table lists this clone with a count of one. The V call is TRBV7-3, the J call TRBJ1-1; D is unresolved. The CDR3 totals 15 residues. The V end was cut by 0 bases, the J end by 0 bases, with 8 bases between. Germline CDR1 is SGHTA and CDR2 is FQGTGA. This CDR3 is CASSLTVGMNTEAFF. CDR3 in DNA: TGTGCCAGCAGCTTAACGGTAGGGATGAACACTGAAGCTTTCTTT.

This rearrangement joins TRBV7-3 to TRBJ1-1; the D gene is possibly TRBD1 (5 bases). V was shortened by 4 bases and J by 1 base, with 13 bases between the two germline ends. Germline V gene data show CDR1 as SGHTA and CDR2 as FQGTGA. CDR3 length equals 15 residues. The CDR3 sequence is CASSSPGAANTEAFF. In DNA, the CDR3 is TGTGCCAGCAGCTCCCCCGGGGCGGCGAACACTGAAGCTTTCTTT.

The chain links TRBV7-9 to TRBJ1-1; 7 positions match TRBD1. This CDR3 region has 11 residues. J was trimmed by 7 bases and V by 8 bases; bases with no gene match: 4. The germline V gene encodes CDR1 SEHNR and CDR2 FQNEAQ (reference sequence). Here the CDR3 reads CASENRGEAFF. CDR3 sequence (DNA): TGTGCCAGCGAAAACAGGGGTGAAGCTTTCTTT.

This chain connects TRBV18 to TRBJ1-1; weak D call: TRBD1 (6 bases). This CDR3 has 12 amino acids. Germline CDR1 is KGHSH and CDR2 is LQKENI. V dropped 8 bases and J dropped 7 bases, with 14 bases sitting between them. CDR3 in amino acids: CASNTGGHEAFF. The CDR3 DNA follows: TGTGCCAGCAATACGGGGGGCCATGAAGCTTTCTTT. Together with reference TRBV18 and TRBJ1-1, the CDR3 gives the full variable domain: NAGVMQNPRHLVRRRGQEARLRCSPMKGHSHVYWYRQLPEEGLKFMVYLQKENIIDESGMPKERFSAEFPKEGPSILRIQQVVRGDSAAYFCASNTGGHEAFFGQGTRLTVV.

The chain links TRBV2 to TRBJ1-5, with 7 positions matching TRBD1. The CDR3 covers 14 residues. CDR1 SNHLY and CDR2 FYNNEI come from the germline V gene. Trimming took 7 bases from V and 3 from J; bases not matched to a gene: 6. This CDR3 is CASTRDSNNQPQHF. The CDR3 nucleotides are TGTGCCAGCACCAGGGACAGCAACAATCAGCCCCAGCATTTT.

The V gene is TRBV23-1, the J gene TRBJ1-1; 7 nucleotides align to TRBD1. TRBV23-1 is an ORF; its function is uncertain. CDR3 length: 15 amino acids. The V gene end was trimmed by 0 bases and the J gene end by 1 base; junction bases not matched to a gene: 2. The CDR3 DNA sequence: TGCGCCAGCAGTCAATCCGAGGGGGCGAACACTGAAGCTTTCTTT. Amino acid sequence: CASSQSEGANTEAFF.

This chain links TRBV15 with TRBJ1-2; possible D gene TRBD1, 5 bases. The V gene lost 2 bases and the J gene lost 8 bases, with 12 bases spanning the gap. This CDR3 is 13 amino acids long. Germline loops: CDR1 LNHNV, CDR2 YYDKDF (reference sequence). The CDR3 reads CATSRSRDPGYTF. The CDR3 nucleotides are TGTGCCACCAGCAGATCCAGGGATCCCGGCTACACCTTC.

This clone was seen a few times. CDR3 region: CASSQRPADLQTRLAKNIQYF. The CDR3 bases are TGTGCCAGCAGCCAAAGGCCCGCGGACCTCCAGACTAGATTAGCCAAAAACATTCAGTACTTC. V is TRBV3-1 (or the pseudogene TRBV3-2) and J is TRBJ2-4, with D perhaps TRBD2 (6 bases). V was pared by 2 bases and J by 0 bases, with 26 bases between. In germline, CDR1 is LGHDT, CDR2 YNNKEL (reference sequence). The CDR3 runs 21 residues.

In this sample, this clone turned up once. The chain joins TRBV28 to TRBJ1-1; D is ambiguous. CDR3 size: 15 residues. The germline CDR1 and CDR2 sequences are MDHEN and SYDVKM. The germline V and J ends were trimmed by 6 bases and 5 bases, with 19 bases remaining between them. The DNA for the CDR3 is TGTGCCAGCAGGGGGTACTCAGCGGGAGGAACTGAAGCTTTCTTT. It translates to CASRGYSAGGTEAFF. The full variable domain, its missing parts supplied by reference TRBV28 and TRBJ1-1, is DVKVTQSSRYLVKRTGEKVFLECVQDMDHENMFWYRQDPGLGLRLIYFSYDVKMKEKGDIPEGYSVSREKKERFSLILESASTNQTSMYLCASRGYSAGGTEAFFGQGTRLTVV.

The sample holds one count of this clone. V is TRBV7-9 and J is TRBJ2-7, with 11 bases that match TRBD1. V dropped 5 bases and J dropped 0; count of bases not matched to a gene: 3. CDR1 is SEHNR and CDR2 is FQNEAQ in the germline V gene (reference sequence). CDR3 size: 15 residues. The CDR3 nucleotides read TGTGCCAGCAGCGTGGGACAGGGGGTCTCCTACGAGCAGTACTTC. Its translation: CASSVGQGVSYEQYF.

The V and J genes are TRBV7-9 and TRBJ1-1; D is unresolved. CDR1 is SEHNR and CDR2 is FQNEAQ in the germline V gene (reference sequence). The CDR3 is 16 residues long. The V and J ends lost 5 bases and 1 base respectively, with 17 bases between them. CDR3 nucleotide sequence: TGTGCCAGCAGCCGTAGACACCCCGTCTCGAACACTGAAGCTTTCTTT. It encodes CASSRRHPVSNTEAFF.

The V gene is TRBV5-1, the J gene TRBJ1-1; D may be TRBD1 (6 bases). Per germline, CDR1 SGHRS and CDR2 YFSETQ. V lost 0 bases to trimming and J lost 8 bases, with 14 bases between them. The CDR3 sequence is 14 residues long. CDR3 nucleotides: TGCGCCAGCAGCTTGGGTGGGACAAGGACCGAAGCTTTCTTT. It encodes CASSLGGTRTEAFF.

V gene TRBV19 combines with J gene TRBJ1-4; 7 bases are shared with TRBD1. CDR1 LNHDA and CDR2 SQIVND come from the germline V gene (reference sequence). This CDR3 has 17 amino acids. V trimming: 3 bases; J trimming: 0 bases; junction bases outside the gene matches: 7. CDR3 residues: CASSMARTGATNEKLFF. The CDR3 DNA reads TGTGCCAGTAGTATGGCCCGTACAGGGGCAACTAATGAAAAACTGTTTTTT. The full variable domain, completed using reference TRBV19 and TRBJ1-4, is DGGITQSPKYLFRKEGQNVTLSCEQNLNHDAMYWYRQDPGQGLRLIYYSQIVNDFQKGDIAEGYSVSREKKESFPLTVTSAQKNPTAFYLCASSMARTGATNEKLFFGSGTQLSVL.

The chain has TRBV4-2 and TRBJ1-1; D is perhaps TRBD1 (6 bases). CDR1 LGHNA and CDR2 YNFKEQ come from the germline V gene. The CDR3 has 14 amino acids. Trimming pared 1 base from V and 2 bases from J, leaving 8 bases between. CDR3 loop: CASSQVGGNTEAFF. CDR3 bases: TGTGCCAGCAGCCAAGTAGGGGGTAACACTGAAGCTTTCTTT.

This chain joins TRBV27 and TRBJ1-6; the D gene is possibly TRBD1 (5 bases). Germline lookup yields CDR1 MNHEY and CDR2 SMNVEV (reference sequence). V dropped 5 bases and J dropped 8 bases, with 13 bases sitting between them. CDR3 length: 14 amino acids. The CDR3 loop reads CASSAQGGHSPLHF. The CDR3 DNA follows: TGTGCCAGCAGTGCTCAGGGTGGGCATTCACCCCTCCACTTT.

The chain links TRBV7-9 to TRBJ2-3; D is unresolved. The CDR3 contains 12 residues. V was shortened by 5 bases and J by 5 bases, with 8 bases between the two germline ends. Germline CDR1 and CDR2: SEHNR and FQNEAQ (reference sequence). CDR3 loop: CASSTPLDTQYF. The CDR3 DNA is TGTGCCAGCAGCACCCCCCTAGATACGCAGTATTTT.

CDR3: CASARDSHYYGYTF. The CDR3 DNA reads as TGTGCTAGTGCCCGGGACAGCCACTACTATGGCTACACCTTC. V gene TRBV12-5 combines with J gene TRBJ1-2, with 7 bases that match TRBD1. The germline V gene encodes CDR1 LGHNT and CDR2 FRNRAP. The CDR3 is 14 amino acids. J gave up 3 bases and V 7 bases, and 8 bases lay outside the gene matches. The variable domain in full, with the rest retrieved from reference TRBV12-5 and TRBJ1-2, is DARVTQTPRHKVTEMGQEVTMRCQPILGHNTVFWYRQTMMQGLELLAYFRNRAPLDDSGMPKDRFSAEMPDATLATLKIQPSEPRDSAVYFCASARDSHYYGYTFGSGTRLTVV.

This chain joins TRBV4-1 and TRBJ2-1; D gene unclear. CDR1 and CDR2 (germline): MGHRA, YSYEKL. CDR3 length: 11 residues. V shed 4 bases and J shed 3 bases, with 1 base lying between them. The CDR3 loop reads CASSRYNEQFF. The CDR3 region has the DNA TGCGCCAGCAGCCGCTACAATGAGCAGTTCTTC.

The chain joins TRBV28 to TRBJ2-2; D is unresolved. The CDR3 extends over 12 amino acids. Germline V CDR1 and CDR2: MDHEN, SYDVKM. V lost 2 bases and J lost 6, with 4 bases in between. The CDR3 protein is CASSLRAGELFF. CDR3 nucleotide sequence: TGTGCCAGCAGTTTAAGGGCCGGGGAGCTGTTTTTT.